The clone carrying this TCR beta chain was seen repeatedly, ten times or more. The antigen is not known. The sample originates from a study of CD8 T cells in ankylosing spondylitis. Study findings and constraints: Made up of about eight highly homologous variants, a TCR beta motif appeared characteristic of ankylosing spondylitis blood. Disease-linked clones were reportedly significantly enriched in matched ankylosing spondylitis synovial fluid.

Trimming removed 6 bases from V and 3 bases from J, with 11 bases in between. The CDR3 loop spans 13 amino acids. Generation of TCR beta libraries employed quantitative 5'-RACE incorporating molecular barcodes. TCRdb redid the calling of the 5' RACE reads with MiXCR, one entry per CDR3 protein. Among about 750,000 distinct CDR3 sequences, roughly 19% were seen once, and the ten largest hold approximately 18%. The material sequenced was blood, either unsorted or a sorted T cell fraction (not recorded which). The origin of this receptor is a male donor with ankylosing spondylitis. The V and J genes are TRBV12-3 or TRBV12-4 and TRBJ1-1; D not certain. The CDR3 DNA is TGTGCCAGCAGGCCGACTGAGTACACTGAAGCTTTCTTT. Its translation: CASRPTEYTEAFF.